This T cell receptor beta chain was recovered during a study of cytomegalovirus exposure and HLA in healthy donors. The germline gives CDR1 SGHVS, CDR2 FNYEAQ. This CDR3 comprises 13 residues. J was trimmed by 5 bases and V by 5 bases; bases with no gene match: 2. This PCR relied on a set of 60 Vbeta primers and 13 Jbeta primers. Sequencing used immunoSEQ multiplex PCR; TCRdb keeps in-frame clones, though not all of them. Of about 160,000 clones listed, less than 90% are singletons. The sequenced material came from PBMCs. The receptor comes from a man between 18 and 35 years old in good health and CMV-seronegative. The genes are TRBV7-6 and TRBJ2-5, with 10 bases that match TRBD2. The CDR3 coding sequence is TGTGCCAGCAGCCTTAGCGGGAGGGAGACCCAGTACTTC. This translates into CASSLSGRETQYF.